The 8 T cell receptor beta chains below all came from one sample that was sequenced in a study of beta chain features in type 1 diabetes. The isolated RNA, all of it, was reverse transcribed, so expressed TCRB transcripts were what got sequenced. Repertoires were generated with immunoSEQ multiplex PCR, while TCRdb's copy carries only in-frame clones and drops some. The repertoire holds around 300,000 clones, about 7.8% seen once, with approximately 1% in the top ten. What was sequenced was central memory CD4+ T cells from blood. All receptors derive from a woman aged 18-29 years in good health.

The chain combines TRBV5-1 with TRBJ2-5; the D gene is possibly TRBD2 (5 bases). V lost 1 base and J lost 4, with 11 bases in between. The CDR3 is 14 residues long. CDR1 and CDR2 (germline): SGHRS, YFSETQ. The CDR3 coding sequence is TGCGCCAGCAGCTTGACTAGTGCTGGAGAGACCCAGTACTTC. Its protein is CASSLTSAGETQYF. The whole variable domain, filled in from reference TRBV5-1 and TRBJ2-5, reads KAGVTQTPRYLIKTRGQQVTLSCSPISGHRSVSWYQQTPGQGLQFLFEYFSETQRNKGNFPGRFSGRQFSNSRSEMNVSTLELGDSALYLCASSLTSAGETQYFGPGTRLLVL.

This clone has just a few counts. This rearrangement joins TRBV5-4 to TRBJ1-4; 7 bases are a match to TRBD1. With 4 bases clipped from V and 8 bases from J, the junction kept 5 bases outside the gene matches. CDR3 size: 13 residues. The V gene's germline CDR1 is SGHNT and CDR2 YYREEE (reference sequence). Here the CDR3 reads CASSPTGREKLFF. In DNA, the CDR3 is TGTGCCAGCAGCCCGACAGGGAGAGAAAAACTGTTTTTT. Combining the CDR3 with reference TRBV5-4 and TRBJ1-4 gives the whole variable domain ETGVTQSPTHLIKTRGQQVTLRCSSQSGHNTVSWYQQALGQGPQFIFQYYREEENGRGNFPPRFSGLQFPNYSSELNVNALELDDSALYLCASSPTGREKLFFGSGTQLSVL.

This clone was detected a few times. The CDR3 loop is CASSGQGGDQPQHF. As DNA, the CDR3 is TGTGCCAGCAGCGGTCAGGGGGGTGATCAGCCCCAGCATTTT. The rearrangement uses TRBV2 and TRBJ1-5; 7 bases match TRBD1. From germline, CDR1 is SNHLY and CDR2 FYNNEI. The junction had 7 bases not matched to a gene; V was cut back by 6 bases and J by 5 bases. This CDR3 has 14 amino acids.

This chain joins TRBV18 and TRBJ1-2; D is perhaps TRBD1 (5 bases). V was pared by 2 bases and J by 5 bases, with 12 bases between. Germline assignment: CDR1 KGHSH and CDR2 LQKENI. The CDR3 is 14 amino acids. DNA of the CDR3: TGTGCCAGCTCACCAGCCCAGGGACGATATGGCTACACCTTC. This encodes CASSPAQGRYGYTF.

This chain connects TRBV13 to TRBJ2-1; 14 nucleotides agree with TRBD2. This CDR3 comprises 18 residues. In germline, CDR1 is PRHDT, CDR2 FYEKMQ (reference sequence). Germline trimming cut 4 bases from V and 4 bases from J; bases unmatched to any gene: 9. The CDR3 sequence is CASSSKTSGRALYNEQFF. The CDR3 nucleotides read TGTGCCAGCAGCTCGAAGACTAGCGGGAGGGCCTTATACAATGAGCAGTTCTTC. Variable domain in full (rest from reference TRBV13 and TRBJ2-1): AAGVIQSPRHLIKEKRETATLKCYPIPRHDTVYWYQQGPGQDPQFLISFYEKMQSDKGSIPDRFSAQQFSDYHSELNMSSLELGDSALYFCASSSKTSGRALYNEQFFGPGTRLTVL.

This clone has just a few counts. V usage is TRBV2 and J usage is TRBJ1-5; D is unclear. The CDR3 sequence is 14 residues long. Germline CDR1 SNHLY, CDR2 FYNNEI. The V end lost 4 bases, the J end lost 5 bases, and 12 bases lay between the germline ends. The CDR3 nucleotides are TGTGCCAGCAGTGTTGAGGACGGATATCAGCCCCAGCATTTT. Its translation: CASSVEDGYQPQHF.

Notes on this clone: Different DNA sequences within this sample yield the same CDR3. V is TRBV18 and J is TRBJ1-5; TRBD1 aligns across 9 bases. The CDR3 spans 15 residues. Germline assignment: CDR1 KGHSH and CDR2 LQKENI. Trimming cost V 2 bases and J 4 bases; bases outside gene matches: 3. The CDR3 sequence is CASSPTGTGNQPQHF. The CDR3 DNA is TGTGCCAGCTCACCAACCGGGACAGGGAATCAGCCCCAGCATTTT.

The V gene is TRBV2, the J gene TRBJ1-6, with D perhaps matching TRBD1 (5 bases). This CDR3 spans 12 amino acids. Per the germline V gene, CDR1 is SNHLY and CDR2 is FYNNEI. The V and J ends lost 8 bases and 8 bases respectively, with 10 bases between them. The CDR3 coding sequence is TGTGCCAGCCGGGGGGAGTATTCACCCCTCCACTTT. Residues: CASRGEYSPLHF.